This T cell receptor (beta chain) was retrieved from a study of T-cell memory formation after mild COVID-19. The table lists this clonotype with a few counts. The antigen remains unidentified. The CDR3 is 14 residues long. CDR1 and CDR2 from the germline V gene are SNHLY and FYNNEI. V was pared by 4 bases and J by 2 bases, with 10 bases between. Study-wide results and caveats: Unconfirmed was the SARS-CoV-2 specificity of second-wave clones that peaked on day 37.

TCRdb re-derived calls from the 5' RACE reads in MiXCR, one entry per CDR3 protein. Of about 360,000 distinct CDR3 sequences detected, 14% appear once; the ten largest clones hold around 21%. This sequence originates from a man aged 18 to 35 who had mild COVID-19 (a few samples of this study predate the infection). Cell type and time point are not known. The chain carries TRBV2 and TRBJ2-3; D unresolved. Material: PBMCs or a T cell subset sorted from them (not recorded which). The CDR3 loop is CASSGLVTTDTQYF. The CDR3 DNA sequence: TGTGCCAGCAGTGGTCTAGTTACCACAGATACGCAGTATTTT.